What follows are 15 T cell receptor beta chains derived from one specimen sequenced in a study of T cell responses to AZD1222 COVID-19 vaccine. Assay used: immunoSEQ multiplex PCR; TCRdb lists only in-frame clones, some missing. The sample lists about 120,000 clones, approximately 90% occurring once. Sequenced material: peripheral blood, taken on day 0 of AZD1222 vaccination. All receptors come from an adult in good health.

The chain is built from TRBV28 and TRBJ1-5, with D tentatively TRBD1 (6 bases). V was clipped by 0 bases and J by 6 bases, with 9 bases between them. The CDR3 extends over 14 amino acids. CDR1 is MDHEN and CDR2 is SYDVKM in the germline V gene. The CDR3 DNA follows: TGTGCCAGCAGTTTATGGGGGGCTGTTCAGCCCCAGCATTTT. Residues: CASSLWGAVQPQHF.

The J gene is TRBJ2-3, the V gene TRBV20-1; the match to TRBD2 covers 11 bases. V was clipped by 3 bases and J by 6 bases; unmatched bases: 14. The CDR3 loop spans 17 amino acids. Germline-derived CDR1 and CDR2 are DFQATT and SNEGSKA (reference sequence). For the CDR3, the DNA is TGCAGTGCTAGTTCTACCAGGGGAGCTAGCGGGAGGGATACGCAGTATTTT. Its protein product is CSASSTRGASGRDTQYF.

V gene TRBV5-4 combines with J gene TRBJ2-1; the D gene is possibly TRBD2 (7 bases). Germline V lookup: CDR1 SGHNT, CDR2 YYREEE (reference sequence). CDR3 length equals 15 residues. V was cut by 2 bases and J by 5 bases, with 14 bases left in between. CDR3 DNA: TGTGCCAGCAGCTTCGGGGGGCAAGACGACAATGAGCAGTTCTTC. This encodes CASSFGGQDDNEQFF. The whole variable domain, remainder taken from reference TRBV5-4 and TRBJ2-1, is ETGVTQSPTHLIKTRGQQVTLRCSSQSGHNTVSWYQQALGQGPQFIFQYYREEENGRGNFPPRFSGLQFPNYSSELNVNALELDDSALYLCASSFGGQDDNEQFFGPGTRLTVL.

The rearrangement links TRBV19 to TRBJ1-1, with TRBD1 as a possible D gene (6 bases). Looked up from germline, CDR1 is LNHDA and CDR2 is SQIVND (reference sequence). The CDR3 loop spans 14 amino acids. Trimming cost V 1 base and J 1 base, with 7 bases left between them. CDR3 loop: CASSIGTANTEAFF. DNA for the CDR3: TGTGCCAGTAGTATAGGGACAGCGAACACTGAAGCTTTCTTT.

The gene calls are TRBV2 and TRBJ1-5, with D possibly TRBD1 on 6 matching bases. The CDR3 sequence is 13 residues long. From germline, CDR1 is SNHLY and CDR2 FYNNEI. With 5 bases removed from V and 4 bases from J, the gap between germline ends came to 9 bases. DNA for the CDR3: TGTGCCAGCAGTTCGGACAGTAATCAGCCCCAGCATTTT. This gives the protein CASSSDSNQPQHF. Full variable domain (remainder filled in from reference TRBV2 and TRBJ1-5): EPEVTQTPSHQVTQMGQEVILRCVPISNHLYFYWYRQILGQKVEFLVSFYNNEISEKSEIFDDQFSVERPDGSNFTLKIRSTKLEDSAMYFCASSSDSNQPQHFGDGTRLSIL.

This clone was detected a few times. The genes are TRBV28 and TRBJ1-5, with 9 bases that match TRBD1. Germline V CDR1 and CDR2: MDHEN, SYDVKM. V trimming: 5 bases; J trimming: 0 bases; junction bases outside the gene matches: 11. The length of the CDR3 is 18 residues. As DNA, the CDR3 is TGTGCCAGCAGTGGACCCGGGACAGGGAGATATAGCAATCAGCCCCAGCATTTT. Encoded protein: CASSGPGTGRYSNQPQHF.

The genes are TRBV28 and TRBJ1-2; a possible D gene is TRBD1 (5 bases). Trimming left V 7 bases short and J 5 bases short, with 14 bases between. There are 13 residues in the CDR3. Germline values: CDR1 MDHEN, CDR2 SYDVKM. The CDR3 loop is CASISDSLYGYTF. As DNA, the CDR3 is TGTGCCAGCATCTCCGACAGCCTTTATGGCTACACCTTC.

The rearrangement links TRBV24-1 to TRBJ2-7; no clear D gene. V was pared by 8 bases and J by 2 bases, with 6 bases between. Germline lookup yields CDR1 KGHDR and CDR2 SFDVKD. The CDR3 loop spans 11 amino acids. CDR3 bases: TGTGCCACCAAGACCCCCTACGAGCAGTACTTC. This codes for CATKTPYEQYF.

The rearrangement uses TRBV9 and TRBJ2-6, with D tentatively TRBD2 (5 bases). V was shortened by 1 base and J by 0 bases, with 14 bases between the two germline ends. CDR1 is SGDLS, CDR2 YYNGEE, per germline. The CDR3 loop spans 18 amino acids. CDR3 protein: CASSVRPEGVSGANVLTF. The CDR3 nucleotides read TGTGCCAGCAGCGTACGTCCCGAGGGAGTCTCTGGGGCCAACGTCCTGACTTTC.

CDR3 sequence reads: CASLINQGDTEAFF. The DNA of the CDR3 is TGTGCCAGCTTAATTAATCAGGGGGACACTGAAGCTTTCTTT. V usage is TRBV28 and J usage is TRBJ1-1, with 7 nucleotides matching TRBD1. CDR1 MDHEN and CDR2 SYDVKM come from the germline V gene. The CDR3 covers 14 residues. The V and J ends lost 8 bases and 3 bases, in that order; junction bases with no gene match: 9.

The chain uses TRBV28 and TRBJ2-7; the D gene is possibly TRBD1 (6 bases). Trimming stripped 3 bases from V and 2 bases from J, with 20 bases between. This CDR3 contains 17 residues. Per the germline V gene, CDR1 is MDHEN and CDR2 is SYDVKM. The chain's CDR3 is CASSFIRGALQPYEQYF. DNA of the CDR3: TGTGCCAGCAGTTTCATCAGGGGCGCTCTACAACCCTACGAGCAGTACTTC.

The chain links TRBV6-5 to TRBJ1-1; no firm D call. There are 14 residues in the CDR3. The V end was cut by 8 bases, the J end by 0 bases, with 13 bases between. The germline V gene has CDR1 MNHEY and CDR2 SVGAGI. CDR3 sequence (DNA): TGTGCCAGCGGGGTCATCGGGGTGAACACTGAAGCTTTCTTT. This sequence encodes CASGVIGVNTEAFF.

This clone has more than one count but fewer than ten. V gene TRBV19 combines with J gene TRBJ2-3, with 15 nucleotides matching TRBD2. Trimming at V came to 6 bases and at J to 5 bases, leaving 6 bases not matched to a gene. Germline V CDR1 and CDR2: LNHDA, SQIVND (reference sequence). There are 16 residues in the CDR3. CDR3 residues: CASSRGLAGGVDTQYF. CDR3 nucleotides: TGTGCCAGTAGCCGGGGACTAGCGGGGGGCGTAGATACGCAGTATTTT.

This clone came up once. This chain joins TRBV20-1 and TRBJ1-6; no clear D. V lost 3 bases, J lost 8 bases, and 17 bases lay in between. CDR1 DFQATT and CDR2 SNEGSKA come from the germline V gene (reference sequence). The CDR3 length is 15 residues. The CDR3 DNA reads as TGCAGTGCTAGTCCGCCGGGAAGGAACTATTCACCCCTCCACTTT. As protein: CSASPPGRNYSPLHF.

The chain uses TRBV28 and TRBJ1-6; TRBD1 might be the D (6 bases). Germline assignment: CDR1 MDHEN and CDR2 SYDVKM. The germline V and J ends were trimmed by 1 base and 10 bases, with 11 bases remaining between them. CDR3 length: 14 amino acids. The CDR3 loop reads CASSLLTGASPLHF. The CDR3, as DNA: TGTGCCAGCAGTTTATTGACAGGAGCGTCACCCCTCCACTTT.